Sequencing of this T cell receptor beta chain was carried out in a study of shared clonotypes between healthy human individuals. As concerns this clone: What it recognizes is unknown.

Whole-study findings and limits: It was only blood that was sampled, and tissue repertoires likely differ.

Produced via immunoSEQ multiplex PCR; TCRdb's table is partial and in-frame only. The top ten clones hold roughly 1.8% of a sample with about 670,000 clones, about two thirds of them seen once. The source of this sequence is a woman in her 30s in good health. The material sequenced was memory CD4+ T cells sorted from blood. As for subset: CD45RA-negative fraction.

The CDR3 loop is CASSFHEGGNQPQHF. The CDR3 DNA is TGTGCCAGCAGTTTCCATGAAGGTGGCAATCAGCCCCAGCATTTT. This rearrangement joins TRBV2 to TRBJ1-5; D call uncertain. Trimming took off 5 bases at V and 2 bases at J, with 13 bases between the two ends. This CDR3 has 15 residues. Germline CDR1 reads SNHLY; CDR2 reads FYNNEI.